The T cell receptor beta chain described here comes from a study of regulatory T cells in long-lasting Graves disease. The time point denotes: persistent/refractory GD, antithyroid drugs over 5 years with positive TRAb. RNA from PBMCs was the source of the TCR library. Trimming removed 7 bases from V and 3 bases from J, with 30 bases in between. This CDR3 comprises 19 residues. Germline CDR1 and CDR2: SGHTA and FQGNSA. TCR beta libraries were built with iRepertoire HTBI primers and Arm-PCR of CDR3 regions. TCRdb recomputed calls from the multiplex PCR reads with MiXCR, one row per CDR3 protein. The sample comprises hundreds of thousands of distinct CDR3 sequences, around 30% of which are singletons, and about two fifths rests with the top ten.

The V call is TRBV7-2, the J call TRBJ1-2, with TRBD1 as a possible D gene (5 bases). The receptor's source is a female donor with Graves disease. The sequences come from peripheral blood mononuclear cells (PBMCs), collected when the disease was refractory, from a patient treated with antithyroid drugs. CDR3 coding DNA: TGTGCCAGCAACCTCTGGGGGGATCCTGCCGGGAGTCTATACTATGGCTACACCTTC. Translation gives CASNLWGDPAGSLYYGYTF.